These T cell receptor beta chains were read from a single sample in a study of PD-1 blockade in classical Hodgkin lymphoma. Sequencing was performed with immunoSEQ multiplex PCR; in TCRdb, only in-frame clones are kept and a portion is missing. The repertoire consists of nearly 100,000 clones, with 65% to 85% occurring once and the leading ten covering less than 15%. This material consisted of peripheral blood mononuclear cells (PBMCs), taken at baseline. The receptors originated from a human donor with classical Hodgkin lymphoma. The CDR3 runs from the conserved cysteine through the conserved F or W. The D gene is left open where the match is weak. The listing skips clone size in some rows; elsewhere it reads once, few, many or a size class.

TRBJ2-3,TRBV4-2,TRBD2,.,TGTGCCAGCAGCCAGGGGACTAGCGGGAGAACAGATACGCAGTATTTT,CASSQGTSGRTDTQYF
TRBJ1-2,TRBV7-5,.,.,TGTGTCAGAAGTCACTTCCCATTAAGTCCTAACTATGGCTACACCTTC,CVRSHFPLSPNYGYTF
TRBJ1-2,TRBV21-1,.,.,TGTGCCAGAACAGGCGGGACACCATATGGCTACACCTTC,CARTGGTPYGYTF
TRBJ1-2,TRBV5-1,.,.,TGCGCCAGCAGCCCCCTACAGGGAGGGGGTGGCTACACCTTC,CASSPLQGGGGYTF
TRBJ2-1,TRBV11-3,.,.,TGTGCCAGCAGCAACAGGGCAGGGGGGTTAGGTGAGCAGTTCTTC,CASSNRAGGLGEQFF
TRBJ2-7,TRBV19,TRBD2,once,TGTGCCAGTAGTATCAGAGCGGGGGAAACCTACGAGCAGTACTTC,CASSIRAGETYEQYF
TRBJ2-3,TRBV28,.,.,TGTGCCAGCAGTCTTAGGGATACGCAGTATTTT,CASSLRDTQYF
TRBJ2-5,TRBV28,TRBD1,.,TGTGCCAGCAGTTTCAGGGGGGAGACCCAGTACTTC,CASSFRGETQYF
TRBJ2-7,TRBV9,TRBD2,.,TGTGCCAGCAGCGTAGGGGCTAGCGGTTCCTACGAGCAGTACTTC,CASSVGASGSYEQYF
TRBJ1-5,TRBV30,.,.,TGTGCCTGGAGACAGGATAGCAATCAGCCCCAGCATTTT,CAWRQDSNQPQHF
TRBJ1-1,TRBV6-5,.,.,TGTGCCAGCATCAAGCGGGGTATGAACACTGAAGCTTTCTTT,CASIKRGMNTEAFF
TRBJ2-1,TRBV5-1,.,.,TGCGCCAAGCCACCACCCCTCGGGAGTTACAATGAGCAGTTCTTC,CAKPPPLGSYNEQFF
TRBJ2-2,TRBV15,TRBD2,.,TGTGCCACCAGCAGAGGACTAGCCCTATTCGGGGAGCTGTTTTTT,CATSRGLALFGELFF
TRBJ1-1,TRBV6-1,.,.,TGTGCCAGCAGTGAAGGTAGAGGGACTGAAGCTTTCTTT,CASSEGRGTEAFF
TRBJ1-1,TRBV7-2,TRBD1,.,TGTGCCAGCACCACCCAGGGGGACGGTGAAGCTTTCTTT,CASTTQGDGEAFF
TRBJ2-1,TRBV29-1,TRBD1,.,TGCAGCGTTGAGGGCGGACAGGGGAATGAGCAGTTCTTC,CSVEGGQGNEQFF
TRBJ2-1,TRBV11-1,TRBD2,once,TGTGCCAGCAGCCTAGCGGTCTACAATGAGCAGTTCTTC,CASSLAVYNEQFF
TRBJ2-2,TRBV5-4,TRBD2,.,TGTGCCAGCAGCTCCGGACTAGCGGGAGGGCCGCGGGGCGGGGAGCTGTTTTTT,CASSSGLAGGPRGGELFF
TRBJ2-3,TRBV10-2,.,.,TGCGCCAGCAGAGGGGCGGTGCAGTCCCCAGATACGCAGTATTTT,CASRGAVQSPDTQYF
TRBJ2-1,TRBV6-1,TRBD2,.,TGTGCCAGCAGTGAACTAGCGGTTATCAATGAGCAGTTCTTC,CASSELAVINEQFF
TRBJ2-1,TRBV2,TRBD1,.,TGTGCCAGCAGTTGGGCAGGGGGCAATGAGCAGTTCTTC,CASSWAGGNEQFF
TRBJ2-3,TRBV5-6,TRBD2,.,TGTGCCAGCAGCGAAGCGGGAGGGCCAACAGATACGCAGTATTTT,CASSEAGGPTDTQYF
TRBJ2-1,TRBV5-1,.,.,TGCGCCAGCAGCCTGGTTCAGGATAGCTCCTACAATGAGCAGTTCTTC,CASSLVQDSSYNEQFF
TRBJ2-1,TRBV4-2,.,.,TGTGCCAGCAGCCAAGGGTACAATGAGCAGTTCTTC,CASSQGYNEQFF
TRBJ1-5,TRBV29-1,.,few,TGCAGCACGCAGGGCGGCCCCGGGCAGCCCCAGCATTTT,CSTQGGPGQPQHF
TRBJ1-2,TRBV2,.,.,TGTGCCAGCAGTGCCTCGGGTACCTATGGCTACACCTTC,CASSASGTYGYTF
TRBJ2-5,TRBV6-5,.,.,TGTGCCAGCAGTTACGTGGGAGACTCACAAGAGACCCAGTACTTC,CASSYVGDSQETQYF
TRBJ2-5,TRBV5-1,.,.,TGCGCCAGCAGCTACCCGGGAGCGGAGACCCAGTACTTC,CASSYPGAETQYF
TRBJ2-7,TRBV28,TRBD2,once,TGTGCCAGCAGTGAGGGACTAGCGGGACGCGAGCAGTACTTC,CASSEGLAGREQYF
TRBJ2-5,TRBV2,TRBD2,.,TGTGCCAGCGACTACGGACTAGCGGGAGAGGCGGAGACCCAGTACTTC,CASDYGLAGEAETQYF
TRBJ1-1,TRBV18,.,.,TGTGCCAGCTCCACCGCTGGAGGGAACACTGAAGCTTTCTTT,CASSTAGGNTEAFF
TRBJ2-3,TRBV20-1,.,.,TGCAGTGCTAACCGCTTGGATACGCAGTATTTT,CSANRLDTQYF
TRBJ1-2,TRBV19,.,few,TGTGCCAGTAGTCAGATTTATGGCTACACCTTC,CASSQIYGYTF
TRBJ1-1,TRBV7-6,.,once,TGTGCCAGCAGCATCGACCCCGCGATGAACACTGAAGCTTTCTTT,CASSIDPAMNTEAFF
TRBJ2-5,TRBV5-6,TRBD2,.,TGTGCCAGCAGTCGTAGCGGGGGCTGGGGTGAGACCCAGTACTTC,CASSRSGGWGETQYF
TRBJ2-1,TRBV11-3,.,.,TGTGCCAGCAGCTTGGGGTTCGGGGGCAATGAGCAGTTCTTC,CASSLGFGGNEQFF
TRBJ2-6,TRBV30,.,.,TGTGCCTGGAGTGTAACAGCGGTTGGGGCCAACGTCCTGACTTTC,CAWSVTAVGANVLTF
TRBJ2-5,TRBV28,.,once,TGTGCCAGCAGGCCCATCGACAGACCTAAAGAGACCCAGTACTTC,CASRPIDRPKETQYF
TRBJ1-4,TRBV15,.,few,TGTGCCACCAGCAGAGGACAAGGAGAAAAACTGTTTTTT,CATSRGQGEKLFF
TRBJ2-2,TRBV9,.,once,TGTGCCAGCAGCGCACCAATTGGGGGAAAAAGGAACACCGGGGAGCTGTTTTTT,CASSAPIGGKRNTGELFF
TRBJ2-1,TRBV6-6,TRBD2,.,TGTGCCAGCAGTTACTCCGGGGGGGGCTACAATGAGCAGTTCTTC,CASSYSGGGYNEQFF
TRBJ2-7,TRBV6-1,TRBD2,.,TGTGCCAGCAGCGCAGGCGGGAGGGGCTACGAGCAGTACTTC,CASSAGGRGYEQYF